This TCR beta chain was identified in a study of blood T cell repertoires in COVID-19. Per the original methods: It was from reference gene primer amplification that nucleated cell counts were estimated. TCRdb keeps only in-frame clones here, not all; method: immunoSEQ multiplex PCR. V and J calls and clone size follow that table, whereas D and trimming were derived from the DNA. The sample yields roughly 69,000 clones, about 80% seen once. With V trimmed by 5 bases and J by 1 base, 9 bases remained unmatched. The germline V gene has CDR1 SGHNT and CDR2 YYREEE (reference sequence). The CDR3 length is 16 residues. Seattle's cohort entered during active infection and was followed longitudinally.

What was sequenced was peripheral blood. This TCR was sampled from a man between 60 and 75 years old with COVID-19, enrolled during active disease. The chain carries TRBV5-4 and TRBJ1-2; 9 bases line up with TRBD1. The CDR3 nucleotides are TGTGCCAGCAGTTCGGGACAGGGCCCAAATAACTATGGCTACACCTTC. It yields the protein CASSSGQGPNNYGYTF.